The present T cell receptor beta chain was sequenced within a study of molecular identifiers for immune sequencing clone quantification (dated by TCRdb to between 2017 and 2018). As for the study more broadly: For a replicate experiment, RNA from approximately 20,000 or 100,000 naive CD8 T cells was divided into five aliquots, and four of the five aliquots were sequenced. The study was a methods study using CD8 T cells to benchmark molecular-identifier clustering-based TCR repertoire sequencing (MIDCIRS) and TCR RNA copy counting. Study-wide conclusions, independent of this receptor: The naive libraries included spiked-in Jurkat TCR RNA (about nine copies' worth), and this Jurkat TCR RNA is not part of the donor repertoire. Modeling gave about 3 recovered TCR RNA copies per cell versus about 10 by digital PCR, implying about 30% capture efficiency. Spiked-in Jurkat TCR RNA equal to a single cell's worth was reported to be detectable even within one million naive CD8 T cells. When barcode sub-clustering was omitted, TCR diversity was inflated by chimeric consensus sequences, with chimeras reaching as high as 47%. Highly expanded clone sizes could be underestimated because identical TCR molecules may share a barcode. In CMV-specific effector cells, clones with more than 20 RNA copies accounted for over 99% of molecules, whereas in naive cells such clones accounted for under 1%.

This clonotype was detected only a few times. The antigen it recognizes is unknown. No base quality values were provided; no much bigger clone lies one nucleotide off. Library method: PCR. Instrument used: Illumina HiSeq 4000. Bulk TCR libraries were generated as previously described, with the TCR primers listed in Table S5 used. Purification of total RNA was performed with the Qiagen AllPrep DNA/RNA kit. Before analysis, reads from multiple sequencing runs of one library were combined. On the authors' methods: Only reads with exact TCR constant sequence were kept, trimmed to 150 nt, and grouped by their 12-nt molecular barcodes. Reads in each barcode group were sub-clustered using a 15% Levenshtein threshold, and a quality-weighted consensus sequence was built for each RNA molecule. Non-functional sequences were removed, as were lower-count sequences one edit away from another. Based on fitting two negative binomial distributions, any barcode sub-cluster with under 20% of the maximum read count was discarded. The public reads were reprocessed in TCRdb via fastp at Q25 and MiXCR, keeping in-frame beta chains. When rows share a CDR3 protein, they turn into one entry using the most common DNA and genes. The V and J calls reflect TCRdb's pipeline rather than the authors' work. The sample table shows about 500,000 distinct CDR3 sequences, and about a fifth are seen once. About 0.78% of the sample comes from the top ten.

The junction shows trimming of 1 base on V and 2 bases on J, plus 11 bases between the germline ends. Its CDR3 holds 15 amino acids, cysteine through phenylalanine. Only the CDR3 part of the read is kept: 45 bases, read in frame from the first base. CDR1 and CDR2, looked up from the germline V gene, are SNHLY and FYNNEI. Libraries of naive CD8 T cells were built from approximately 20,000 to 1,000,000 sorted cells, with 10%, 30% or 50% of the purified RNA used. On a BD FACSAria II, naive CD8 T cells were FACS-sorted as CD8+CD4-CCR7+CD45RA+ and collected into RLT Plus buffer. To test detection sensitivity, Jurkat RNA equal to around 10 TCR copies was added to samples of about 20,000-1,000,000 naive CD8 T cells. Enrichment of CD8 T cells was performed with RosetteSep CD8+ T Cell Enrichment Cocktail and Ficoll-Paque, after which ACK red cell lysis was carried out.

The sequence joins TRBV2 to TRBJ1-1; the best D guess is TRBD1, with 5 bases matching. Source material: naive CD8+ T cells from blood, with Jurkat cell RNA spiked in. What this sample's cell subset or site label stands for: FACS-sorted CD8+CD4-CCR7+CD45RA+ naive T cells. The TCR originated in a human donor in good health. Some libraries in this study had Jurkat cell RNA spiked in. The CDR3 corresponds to CASSEGGGINTEAFF. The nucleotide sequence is TGTGCCAGCAGTGAAGGTGGGGGGATTAACACTGAAGCTTTCTTT. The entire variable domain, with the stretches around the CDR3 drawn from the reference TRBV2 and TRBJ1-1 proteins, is EPEVTQTPSHQVTQMGQEVILRCVPISNHLYFYWYRQILGQKVEFLVSFYNNEISEKSEIFDDQFSVERPDGSNFTLKIRSTKLEDSAMYFCASSEGGGINTEAFFGQGTRLTVV.